Sequencing of this T cell receptor (beta chain) was carried out in a study of Ad26.COV2.S vaccination and SARS-CoV-2 variants. The table came from immunoSEQ multiplex PCR; TCRdb's copy has only in-frame clones and leaves some out. The sample lists about 500,000 clones, about 89% occurring once. Specified treatment: over 15 received Ad26.COV2.S at low or high dose, single or two shots; about 5 received placebo; per-sample allocation not given. At day 63 after the first vaccine or placebo injection, samples were drawn. V dropped 0 bases and J dropped 3 bases, with 8 bases sitting between them. The CDR3 has 14 amino acids. Germline V gene data show CDR1 as MNHEY and CDR2 as SVGEGT.

Material: peripheral blood, obtained in a trial of Ad26.COV2.S vaccine versus placebo. The sequence came from a person aged 18-65 years who received the Ad26.COV2.S COVID-19 vaccine or a placebo. The chain couples TRBV6-2 or TRBV6-3 to TRBJ1-1; the D is unclear. The CDR3 DNA reads as TGTGCCAGCAGTTACTCCGCCAGACACACTGAAGCTTTCTTT. It codes for CASSYSARHTEAFF.